The entry below gives a single T cell receptor beta chain sequence along with its context. Antigen: not known. The junction and the germline gene differ at one end; a read error may be behind it. The CDR3 is 13 residues long. Germline CDR1 is SQVTM and CDR2 is ANQGSEA. This entry comes from a study of blood T cells in healthy people across ages. The authors ran a second PCR of roughly 6 to 12 cycles using a sample-barcoded 5' primer and a J-beta primer mix. TCRdb re-called the 5' RACE reads with MiXCR, one entry per CDR3 protein. The sample holds about 570,000 distinct CDR3 sequences, 27% seen once. Study-wide points: In long-lived donors, naive CD4+ cell counts and diversity exceeded those of aged donors. Observed TCR beta diversity per million T cells went down as age went up. This fall followed a roughly linear course with age.

The TCR was taken from a woman in her 70s in good health. The genes are TRBV29-1 and TRBJ2-3, with unresolved D. Source material: blood. This CDR3 reads CSVEGVIPDAQYF. CDR3 nucleotides: TGCAGCGTTGAAGGAGTCATACCAGATGCGCAGTATTTT.